A single T cell receptor beta chain is shown here with its context. The data belong to a study of Ad26.COV2.S vaccination and SARS-CoV-2 variants. After removal of 8 bases from V and 0 bases from J, the junction contained 10 bases not matched to a gene. The germline CDR1 and CDR2 sequences are SGHVS and FQNEAQ. This CDR3 is 17 amino acids long. TCRdb's copy holds only in-frame clones and misses some; the assay was immunoSEQ multiplex PCR. The sample includes a few hundred thousand clones, approximately 83% seen only once; the top ten take about 7.4%. Treatment reported: 15 to 20 received Ad26.COV2.S at low or high dose, single or two shots; roughly five received placebo; per-sample allocation not given. Repertoires come from day 63 after the first vaccine or placebo injection.

The clonotype comes from a person aged 18-60 years who received the Ad26.COV2.S COVID-19 vaccine or a placebo. V gene TRBV7-8 combines with J gene TRBJ2-6, with 7 bases that match TRBD1. Sequences were derived from peripheral blood, sampled in a trial of Ad26.COV2.S vaccine versus placebo. CDR3 loop: CASPSGQFLSGANVLTF. The CDR3, as DNA: TGTGCCAGCCCCTCGGGACAGTTTCTCTCTGGGGCCAACGTCCTGACTTTC.